This T cell receptor beta chain was observed in a study of human T cells and chemical hapten exposure (dated by TCRdb to about 2021). In the study overall: For sensitization, 2% DPC in acetone was applied to a 2 cm by 2 cm area of upper inner arm skin. The study tracked peripheral blood TCR repertoire changes in vivo during primary and secondary sensitization to the hapten diphenylcyclopropenone (DPC) in alopecia patients. For TCR sequencing, blood came from 25 to 35 alopecia patients at anywhere from one to four time points (pre-sensitization, 2, 6 and 24 weeks). The libraries were sequenced as a pool, and the TCR yield per sample differed mostly because of small variations in library volumes within the pool. The patient cohort, mostly female, included alopecia areata with under or over 50% scalp involvement, alopecia totalis and alopecia universalis. Throughout the roughly 24-week study period, patients were also given weekly therapeutic DPC doses on the scalp. Blood samples were taken from patients before sensitization (week 0) and at 2, 6 and about 24 weeks after DPC sensitization. Patch testing was done on the upper back using Finn chambers containing 0.01% DPC, and results were scored after 6 days according to International Contact Dermatitis Research Group standards. Results and caveats for the whole study, not just this receptor: Repeated subsampling changed both the strength of the expansion versus patch-test correlation and the threshold at which that correlation became significant. Patch test score correlated positively with the number of PT1 expanded TCRs, reaching significance at thresholds 8, 16 and 32 but not at 4. DPC sensitization did not change how many TCRs were above 1 in 1000 frequency, and no evidence was found of alterations in global repertoire structure. All patients had alopecia, a presumed autoimmune disease, so their immune response might differ from that of healthy individuals. Significantly more large CDR3 similarity clusters were formed by expanded TCRs than by pre-sensitization or healthy control sets, consistent with antigen-driven responses.

During library preparation, unique molecular identifiers were attached to individual cDNA molecules so that TCRs could be counted in a quantitative, reproducible way. Each blood RNA sample was used to sequence both TCR alpha and TCR beta chains. Per the original workflow: The median number of TCRs per sample was roughly 98,000, ranging from 23,224 to 690,600. The Decombinator software suite was used to annotate the V, J and CDR3 of the TCR reads. To make PS versus PT1 abundance plots, every sample was subsampled to the same number of TCRs (28,000). Expanded TCRs were defined as absent before sensitization and observed at least eight times at the 2-week time point. TCRdb passed the public sequencing reads through fastp at Q25 and MiXCR, retaining productive beta sequences. Identical CDR3 protein sequences are pooled into one entry, listed with their most common genes and DNA. Clone size and V and J calls follow TCRdb, not the original study. This sample has 900 to 1,000 distinct CDR3 sequences in its table, and about 50% of those were observed once. The ten biggest clones cover roughly 5.7% of the sample.

This specimen's treatment or condition label, interpreted: therapeutic diphenylcyclopropenone sensitization with weekly scalp DPC. At each patch-test visit, blood was drawn before the patch test was applied. Patients were eligible if aged 18 to 70, diagnosed with alopecia and judged suitable for DPC therapy, and pregnant patients were excluded. Total RNA was extracted from unfractionated whole blood collected in Tempus Blood RNA tubes. This clonotype has more than one count but fewer than ten. Its antigen remains undetermined. Base qualities are not recorded, but no much larger clone differs from it by a single base. The source was whole blood, collected before DPC sensitization or 2, 6, or about 24 weeks after (not recorded which). This receptor was obtained from an adult with alopecia areata. Some clones in this sample may be carry-over from other donors' samples. This table probably holds off-target reads from a library built for another chain.

Read as DNA, the sequence is TGCGCCAGCAGCCGCGCAGGGGAGAGAAATGAGCAGTTCTTC. Its product reads: CASSRAGERNEQFF. The chain is encoded by TRBV4-1 joined to TRBJ2-1; a tentative D call is TRBD1 (6 bases match). Sequences MGHRA (CDR1) and YSYEKL (CDR2) are obtained from the germline V gene. At the junction V is shortened by 4 bases and J by 7 bases, with 14 bases in between. The CDR3 runs 14 residues from the cysteine to the phenylalanine. The entry retains the CDR3 DNA only, 42 bases that are in frame from base 1.